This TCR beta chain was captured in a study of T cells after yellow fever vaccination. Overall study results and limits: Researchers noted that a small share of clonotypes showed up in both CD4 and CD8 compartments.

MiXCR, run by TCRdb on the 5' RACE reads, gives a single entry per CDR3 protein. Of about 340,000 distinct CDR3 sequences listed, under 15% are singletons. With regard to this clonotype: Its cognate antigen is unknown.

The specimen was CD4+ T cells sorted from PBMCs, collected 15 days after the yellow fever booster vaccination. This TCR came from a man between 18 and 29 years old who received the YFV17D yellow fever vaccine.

In DNA, the CDR3 is TGCGCCAGCAGCCAAGAAGGCCGCGGGGGGACCCAGTACTTC. Protein product: CASSQEGRGGTQYF. The chain combines TRBV4-3 with TRBJ2-5; TRBD2 aligns across 7 bases. CDR1 and CDR2 (germline): LGHNA, YSLEER. The CDR3 has 14 amino acids. The V gene end was trimmed by 0 bases and the J gene end by 7 bases; junction bases not matched to a gene: 5.